What follows are 4 T cell receptor beta chains derived from one specimen sequenced in a study of cytomegalovirus exposure and HLA in healthy donors. The PCR employed 60 Vbeta primers together with 13 Jbeta primers. Only in-frame clones appear in the TCRdb table, and some are missing; sequencing was by immunoSEQ multiplex PCR. The sample lists 150,000 to 200,000 clones, over 70% seen once, with around 0.46% in the top ten. The sequencing sample was made of PBMCs. These receptors were taken from a woman in her forties or fifties in good health and CMV-seronegative.

The chain uses TRBV15 and TRBJ2-3; 8 nucleotides match TRBD2. V dropped 0 bases and J dropped 1; count of bases not matched to a gene: 3. Germline CDR1 LNHNV, CDR2 YYDKDF (reference sequence). CDR3 size: 16 residues. In DNA, the CDR3 is TGTGCCACCAGCAGAGATATTAGCGGGGGCACAGATACGCAGTATTTT. Translating it yields CATSRDISGGTDTQYF.

V gene TRBV18 combines with J gene TRBJ1-1; D might be TRBD1 (5 bases). V gave up 3 bases and J gave up 0 bases, with 20 bases separating them. Germline loops: CDR1 KGHSH, CDR2 LQKENI. The CDR3 has 18 residues. The CDR3 loop is CASSPLEGINPMNTEAFF. DNA of the CDR3: TGTGCCAGCTCACCTCTGGAGGGGATTAATCCCATGAACACTGAAGCTTTCTTT.

In its sample, this clone was seen a few times. The rearrangement uses TRBV11-1 and TRBJ2-5, with D uncertain. The CDR3 runs 11 residues. CDR1 and CDR2 (germline): SGHAT, FQDESV (reference sequence). V gave up 4 bases and J gave up 2 bases, with 2 bases separating them. As DNA, the CDR3 is TGTGCCAGCAGCTCTCAAGAGACCCAGTACTTC. Translating it yields CASSSQETQYF.

This clone has just a few counts. The genes are TRBV27 and TRBJ2-1; TRBD2 matches 9 bases. The CDR3 has 14 amino acids. The V gene end was trimmed by 8 bases and the J gene end by 6 bases; junction bases not matched to a gene: 8. Germline V CDR1 and CDR2: MNHEY, SMNVEV (reference sequence). The CDR3 DNA sequence: TGTGCCAGCTGGCACGGGACTAGCCCCAATGAGCAGTTCTTC. It is translated as CASWHGTSPNEQFF.